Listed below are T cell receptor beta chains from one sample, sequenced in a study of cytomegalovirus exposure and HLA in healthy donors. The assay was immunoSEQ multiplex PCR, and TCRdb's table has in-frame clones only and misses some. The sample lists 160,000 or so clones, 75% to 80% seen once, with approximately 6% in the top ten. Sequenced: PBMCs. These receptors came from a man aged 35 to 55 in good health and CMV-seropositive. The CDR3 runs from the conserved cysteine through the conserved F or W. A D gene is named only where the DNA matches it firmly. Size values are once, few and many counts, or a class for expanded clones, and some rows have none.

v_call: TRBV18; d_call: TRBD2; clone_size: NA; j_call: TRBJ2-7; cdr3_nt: TGTGCCAGCTCACCACCTTCTAGCGGGAGGTTAATGGGCGAGCAGTACTTC; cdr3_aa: CASSPPSSGRLMGEQYF
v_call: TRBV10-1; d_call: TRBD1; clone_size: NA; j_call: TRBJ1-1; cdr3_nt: TGCGCCACCTCAACAGGGGACCTCATGAACACTGAAGCTTTCTTT; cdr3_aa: CATSTGDLMNTEAFF
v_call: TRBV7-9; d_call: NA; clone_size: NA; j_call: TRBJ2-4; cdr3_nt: TGTGCCAGCAGCTTAGACGGGGGGCGCACGAACAGTCAGTACTTC; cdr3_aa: CASSLDGGRTNSQYF
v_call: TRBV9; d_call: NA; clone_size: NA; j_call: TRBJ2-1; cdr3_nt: TGTGCCAGCAGCGTATTAGTTCGGGAGTCTGAGCAGTTCTTC; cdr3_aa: CASSVLVRESEQFF
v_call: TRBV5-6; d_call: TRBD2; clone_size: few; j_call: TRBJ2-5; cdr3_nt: TGTGCCAGCAGCCGAGCGGGAGTGGATGAAGAGACCCAGTACTTC; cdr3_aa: CASSRAGVDEETQYF
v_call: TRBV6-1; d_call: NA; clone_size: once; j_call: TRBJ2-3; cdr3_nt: TGTGCCAGCATTAAGTCGGTTAGCGATACGCAGTATTTT; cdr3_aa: CASIKSVSDTQYF
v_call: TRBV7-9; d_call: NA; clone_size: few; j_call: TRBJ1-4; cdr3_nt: TGTGCCAGCAGCTTGACTGCAACTAATGAAAAACTGTTTTTT; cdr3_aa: CASSLTATNEKLFF
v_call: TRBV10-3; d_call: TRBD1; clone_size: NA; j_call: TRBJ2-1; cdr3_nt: TGTGCCATCAGCGACAGGGGGGACAATGAGCAGTTCTTC; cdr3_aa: CAISDRGDNEQFF
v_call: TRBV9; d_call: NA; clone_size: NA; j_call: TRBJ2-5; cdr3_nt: TGTGCCAGCAGCGTAGCAGGTCCAGAGACCCAGTACTTC; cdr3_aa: CASSVAGPETQYF
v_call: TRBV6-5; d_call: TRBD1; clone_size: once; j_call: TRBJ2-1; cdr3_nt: TGTGCCAGCAGTTGGACAGGGTACAATGAGCAGTTCTTC; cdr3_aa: CASSWTGYNEQFF
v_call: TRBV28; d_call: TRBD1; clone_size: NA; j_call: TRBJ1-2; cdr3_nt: TGTGCCAGCAGTCCCGGGACAGGGCGGGGGTATGGCTACACCTTC; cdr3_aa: CASSPGTGRGYGYTF
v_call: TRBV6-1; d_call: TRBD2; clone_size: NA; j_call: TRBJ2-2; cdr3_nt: TGTGCCAGCAGTGGACGGGCCGGGAGGACCGGGGAGCTGTTTTTT; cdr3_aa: CASSGRAGRTGELFF
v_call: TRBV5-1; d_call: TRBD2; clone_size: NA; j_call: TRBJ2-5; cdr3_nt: TGCGCCAGCAGCCCGGGTAGCGGGAGCGCGGAGACCCAGTACTTC; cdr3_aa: CASSPGSGSAETQYF
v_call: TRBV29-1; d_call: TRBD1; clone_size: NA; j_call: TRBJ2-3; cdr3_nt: TGCAGCGTTGGTAGGGGGCGGCCCACAGATACGCAGTATTTT; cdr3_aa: CSVGRGRPTDTQYF
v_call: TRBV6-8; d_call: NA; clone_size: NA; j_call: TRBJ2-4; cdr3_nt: TGTGCCAGCGGTGGGAGAGTGGCGGGACTAGCCAAAAACATTCAGTACTTC; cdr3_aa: CASGGRVAGLAKNIQYF
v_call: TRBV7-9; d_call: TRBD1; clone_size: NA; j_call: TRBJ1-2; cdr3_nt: TGTGCCAGCAGCTTCTTGGACAGGGGGGGCTATGGCTACACCTTC; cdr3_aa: CASSFLDRGGYGYTF
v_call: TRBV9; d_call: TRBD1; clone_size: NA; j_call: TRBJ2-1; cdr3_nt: TGTGCCAGCAGCGCCGTAGACAGGGGAGGTTACAATGAGCAGTTCTTC; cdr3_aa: CASSAVDRGGYNEQFF
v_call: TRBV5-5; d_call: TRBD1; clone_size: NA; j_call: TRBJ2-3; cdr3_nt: TGTGCCAGCAGCTCCGGGACAGGGTTTGATACGCAGTATTTT; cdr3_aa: CASSSGTGFDTQYF
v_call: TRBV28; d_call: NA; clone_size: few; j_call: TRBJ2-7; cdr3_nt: TGTGCCAGCACCTTGACTCCTACCTACGAGCAGTACTTC; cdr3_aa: CASTLTPTYEQYF
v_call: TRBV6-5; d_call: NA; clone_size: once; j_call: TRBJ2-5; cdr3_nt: TGTGCCAGCAGTTCCAACACGGAGACCCAGTACTTC; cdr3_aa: CASSSNTETQYF
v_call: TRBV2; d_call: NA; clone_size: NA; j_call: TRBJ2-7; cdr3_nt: TGTGCCAGCAGTCCTGACCGAGCGGAGTCCTACCAGCAGTACTTC; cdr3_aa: CASSPDRAESYQQYF
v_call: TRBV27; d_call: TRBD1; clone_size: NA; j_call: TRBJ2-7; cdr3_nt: TGTGCCAGCAACATCCCGGGACAGGGTACTAGAATTAGGCCCTACGAGCAGTACTTC; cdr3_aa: CASNIPGQGTRIRPYEQYF
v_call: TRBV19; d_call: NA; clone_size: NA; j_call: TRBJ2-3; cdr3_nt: TGTGCCAGTAGTCCTCGGGTGGGCACAGATACGCAGTATTTT; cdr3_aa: CASSPRVGTDTQYF
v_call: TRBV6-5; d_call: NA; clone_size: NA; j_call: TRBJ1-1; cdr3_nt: TGTGCCAGCAGTGGACTCACGAACACTGAAGCTTTCTTT; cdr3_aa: CASSGLTNTEAFF
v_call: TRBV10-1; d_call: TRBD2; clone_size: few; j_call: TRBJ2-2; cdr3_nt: TGCGCCAGCATCCCTCCGGGACTAGCGGGAGTCACCGGGGAGCTGTTTTTT; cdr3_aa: CASIPPGLAGVTGELFF
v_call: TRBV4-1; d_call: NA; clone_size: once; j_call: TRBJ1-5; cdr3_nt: TGCGCCAGCAGCCAAGAAAGCAGGGGCAGTCAGCCCCAGCATTTT; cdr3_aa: CASSQESRGSQPQHF
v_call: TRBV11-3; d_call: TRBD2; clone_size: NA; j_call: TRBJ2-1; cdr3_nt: TGTGCCAGCAGGGTAGCGGGAGGTCATGAGCAGTTCTTC; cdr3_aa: CASRVAGGHEQFF
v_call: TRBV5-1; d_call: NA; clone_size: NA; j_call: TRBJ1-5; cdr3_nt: TGCGCCAGCAGCCTCAGCGGGGATAGCAATCAGCCCCAGCATTTT; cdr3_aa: CASSLSGDSNQPQHF
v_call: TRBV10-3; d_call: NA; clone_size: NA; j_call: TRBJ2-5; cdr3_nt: TGTGCCATCAGTGAGCGTCCTTATGAGCAGTACTTC; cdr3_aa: CAISERPYEQYF
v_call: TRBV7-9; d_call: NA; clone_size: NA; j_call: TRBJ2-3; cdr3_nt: TGTGCCAGCAGCCGTCCGGGACTCCTCACAGATACGCAGTATTTT; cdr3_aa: CASSRPGLLTDTQYF
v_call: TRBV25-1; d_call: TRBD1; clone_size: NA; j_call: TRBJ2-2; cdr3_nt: TGTGCCAGCTCGGACAGGGGGCGAACCGGGGAGCTGTTTTTT; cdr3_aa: CASSDRGRTGELFF
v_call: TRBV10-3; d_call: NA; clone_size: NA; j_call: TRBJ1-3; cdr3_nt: TGTGCCATCCCTCGAACTATGACGGAGGCAGTCTCTGGAAACACCATATATTTT; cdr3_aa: CAIPRTMTEAVSGNTIYF
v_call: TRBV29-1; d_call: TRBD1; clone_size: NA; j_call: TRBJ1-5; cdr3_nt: TGCAGCGCCGGGGGACAGGGGAGCAATCAGCCCCAGCATTTT; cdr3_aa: CSAGGQGSNQPQHF
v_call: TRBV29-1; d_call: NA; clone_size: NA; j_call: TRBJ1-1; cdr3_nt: TGCAGCGTTGATAAGGGGCTGAACACTGAAGCTTTCTTT; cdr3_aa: CSVDKGLNTEAFF
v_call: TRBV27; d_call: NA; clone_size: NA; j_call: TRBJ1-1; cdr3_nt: TGTGCCAGCCTCGGGGGAGGGGGGGAGAGTACTGAAGCTTTCTTT; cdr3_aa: CASLGGGGESTEAFF
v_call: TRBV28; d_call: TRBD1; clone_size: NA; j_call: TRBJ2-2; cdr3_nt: TGTGCCAGCAGTCTAATCACAGGGGATCCCACCGGGGAGCTGTTTTTT; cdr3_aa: CASSLITGDPTGELFF
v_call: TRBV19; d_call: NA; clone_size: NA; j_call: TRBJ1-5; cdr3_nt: TGTGCCAGTAGAGCGGGACGGTTTAGCAATCAGCCCCAGCATTTT; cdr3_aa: CASRAGRFSNQPQHF
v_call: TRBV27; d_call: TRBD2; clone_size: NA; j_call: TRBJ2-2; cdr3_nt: TGTGCCAGCAGTTTATGGTTATTAGCGGGAAAGAACACCGGGGAGCTGTTTTTT; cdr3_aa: CASSLWLLAGKNTGELFF